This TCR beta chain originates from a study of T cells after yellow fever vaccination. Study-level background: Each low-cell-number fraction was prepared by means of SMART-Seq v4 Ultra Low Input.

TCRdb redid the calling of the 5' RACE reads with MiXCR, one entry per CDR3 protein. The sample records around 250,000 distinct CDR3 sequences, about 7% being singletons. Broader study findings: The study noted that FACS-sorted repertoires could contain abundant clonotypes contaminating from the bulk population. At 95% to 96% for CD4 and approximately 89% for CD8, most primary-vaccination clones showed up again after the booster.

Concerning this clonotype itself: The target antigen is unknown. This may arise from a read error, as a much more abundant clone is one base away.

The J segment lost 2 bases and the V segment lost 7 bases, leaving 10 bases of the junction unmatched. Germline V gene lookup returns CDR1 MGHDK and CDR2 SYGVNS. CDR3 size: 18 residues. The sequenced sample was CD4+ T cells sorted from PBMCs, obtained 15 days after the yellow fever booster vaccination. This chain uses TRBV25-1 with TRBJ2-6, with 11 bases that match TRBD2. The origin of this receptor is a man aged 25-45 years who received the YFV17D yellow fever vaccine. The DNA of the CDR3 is TGTGCCAGCATGGACACTAGCGGGAGAGGAACTGGGGCCAACGTCCTGACTTTC. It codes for CASMDTSGRGTGANVLTF.